The 17 T cell receptor beta chains in this list originate from one sample, sequenced in a study of Graves' ophthalmopathy and Graves' hyperthyroidism (dated by TCRdb to 2016 to 2019). This sample was sequenced with an Illumina HiSeq 2000. TCR beta CDR3 regions were amplified from RNA transcripts for repertoire sequencing. The first round was an RT-PCR using HTBI primers with the Qiagen OneStep RT-PCR kit, and this first round was followed by a second-round multiplex PCR, then size selection and purification. The public reads were reanalyzed by TCRdb: fastp trimming at Q25, MiXCR alignment, in-frame beta chains only. Records with the same CDR3 protein are collapsed into one entry carrying the most frequent genes and DNA. The sample profile shows some 410,000 distinct CDR3 sequences; around 20% of them were found once. 2.5% to 3% of the sample is taken by the ten largest. Sequencing was performed on peripheral blood. Receptor source: a woman under 30 with stable Graves' hyperthyroidism. Donor details come from another sample of the same person, matched by shared clones.

This clonotype was seen repeatedly, ten times or more. The chain is built from TRBV7-2 and TRBJ2-5; 9 positions agree with TRBD2. Germline V gene sequence: CDR1 SGHTA, CDR2 FQGNSA. This CDR3 contains 16 residues. With V trimmed by 0 bases and J by 1 base, 3 bases remained unmatched. The CDR3: CASSLAASGIQETQYF. The DNA for the CDR3 is TGTGCCAGCAGCTTAGCGGCTAGCGGGATCCAAGAGACCCAGTACTTC.

There are many counts of this clonotype. CDR3 in amino acids: CASSFQTGDVSNQPQHF. The DNA for the CDR3 is TGTGCCAGCAGTTTCCAGACAGGGGATGTAAGCAATCAGCCCCAGCATTTT. The chain carries TRBV6-5 and TRBJ1-5; TRBD1 matches 8 bases. Germline V lookup: CDR1 MNHEY, CDR2 SVGAGI. Trimming took 4 bases from V and 1 from J; bases not matched to a gene: 9. The CDR3 has 17 amino acids.

This clonotype has a count of ten or more. The chain links TRBV4-3 to TRBJ2-7; D gene ambiguous. V was shortened by 0 bases and J by 3 bases, with 15 bases between the two germline ends. Germline CDR1 and CDR2: LGHNA and YSLEER. The CDR3 runs 16 residues. The CDR3, as DNA: TGCGCCAGCAGCCAAGATTTCGGCAGAGTCCACTACGAGCAGTACTTC. Encoded protein: CASSQDFGRVHYEQYF.

The table lists this clonotype with many counts. This sequence joins TRBV12-3 or TRBV12-4 and TRBJ1-2; 12 positions match TRBD1. J gave up 4 bases and V 6 bases, and 12 bases lay outside the gene matches. The CDR3 runs 17 residues. The CDR3 nucleotides read TGTGCCAGCAGGGTACCGGGACAGGGGGCGCCAGCCTATGGCTACACCTTC. Protein product: CASRVPGQGAPAYGYTF.

This clonotype was observed at least ten times. The chain is built from TRBV11-2 and TRBJ1-6, with a weak D call TRBD1 (6 bases). In germline, CDR1 is SGHAT, CDR2 FQNNGV. This CDR3 contains 15 residues. V dropped 2 bases and J dropped 6 bases, with 11 bases sitting between them. CDR3 loop: CASSLRNRVNSPLHF. For the CDR3, the DNA is TGTGCCAGCAGCTTACGTAACAGGGTTAATTCACCCCTCCACTTT.

This clonotype was counted ten times or more. This sequence joins TRBV7-3 and TRBJ2-7, with 9 bases identical to TRBD1. Per germline, CDR1 SGHTA and CDR2 FQGTGA. CDR3 length: 14 residues. V gave up 5 bases and J gave up 5 bases; unmatched junction bases: 7. This CDR3 reads CASSRGGQGHEQYF. In nucleotides, the CDR3 is TGTGCCAGCAGCCGGGGCGGACAGGGGCACGAGCAGTACTTC. The full variable domain, in which reference TRBV7-3 and TRBJ2-7 provide the parts outside the CDR3, is GAGVSQTPSNKVTEKGKYVELRCDPISGHTALYWYRQSLGQGPEFLIYFQGTGAADDSGLPNDRFFAVRPEGSVSTLKIQRTERGDSAVYLCASSRGGQGHEQYFGPGTRLTVT.

This clonotype was seen ten or more times. The chain employs TRBV30 and TRBJ2-5; no firm D call. This CDR3 has 13 amino acids. V was clipped by 2 bases and J by 1 base, with 8 bases between them. The germline V gene has CDR1 GTSNPN and CDR2 SVGIG (reference sequence). CDR3 amino acids: CAWSRASQETQYF. The CDR3 nucleotides read TGTGCCTGGAGTCGTGCTTCCCAAGAGACCCAGTACTTC. Drawing the rest from reference TRBV30 and TRBJ2-5, the complete variable domain is SQTIHQWPATLVQPVGSPLSLECTVEGTSNPNLYWYRQAAGRGLQLLFYSVGIGQISSEVPQNLSASRPQDRQFILSSKKLLLSDSGFYLCAWSRASQETQYFGPGTRLLVL.

This clonotype was found many times. V usage is TRBV27 and J usage is TRBJ2-2, with D perhaps matching TRBD1 (6 bases). V shed 7 bases and J shed 1 base, with 19 bases lying between them. This CDR3 is built from 17 residues. CDR1 is MNHEY, CDR2 SMNVEV, per germline (reference sequence). As DNA, the CDR3 is TGTGCCAGCACCCCTTGGGCCAAGACAGGGAACACCGGGGAGCTGTTTTTT. It encodes CASTPWAKTGNTGELFF.

Many counts were recorded for this clonotype. The chain links TRBV28 to TRBJ1-3; unclear D gene. Deletions cut 8 bases from V and 1 base from J, with 15 bases between. The CDR3 covers 15 residues. CDR1 and CDR2 (germline): MDHEN, SYDVKM. The DNA for the CDR3 is TGTGCCAGCCTTCTACGATATGCGTCTGGAAACACCATATATTTT. Translating gives CASLLRYASGNTIYF. The complete variable domain, with remaining parts taken from reference TRBV28 and TRBJ1-3, reads DVKVTQSSRYLVKRTGEKVFLECVQDMDHENMFWYRQDPGLGLRLIYFSYDVKMKEKGDIPEGYSVSREKKERFSLILESASTNQTSMYLCASLLRYASGNTIYFGEGSWLTVV.

The chain uses TRBV12-3 or TRBV12-4 and TRBJ2-5, with TRBD2 identical over 16 bases. J lost 4 bases, V lost 5 bases, and 7 bases had no gene match. This CDR3 is built from 17 residues. In nucleotides, the CDR3 is TGTGCCAGCAGTCCCCACGGGACTAGCGGGAGGGGAGAGACCCAGTACTTC. Protein product: CASSPHGTSGRGETQYF.

This clonotype was found many times. The chain recombines TRBV6-1 with TRBJ2-7; TRBD2 matches at 10 bases. Germline V gene data show CDR1 as MNHNS and CDR2 as SASEGT. This CDR3 spans 15 amino acids. The V segment lost 8 bases and the J segment 3 bases; nucleotides outside the gene matches: 10. The CDR3 bases are TGTGCCAGCTTAACCAGCGGGGGGGATAACTACGAGCAGTACTTC. It encodes CASLTSGGDNYEQYF.

This clonotype has a count of ten or more. This chain uses TRBV6-1 with TRBJ2-2; 7 bases agree with TRBD1. J gave up 4 bases and V 5 bases, and 7 bases lay outside the gene matches. The germline CDR1 and CDR2 sequences are MNHNS and SASEGT. This CDR3 is 15 amino acids long. CDR3 coding DNA: TGTGCCAGCAGTACCACAGGGGTCGGCACCGGGGAGCTGTTTTTT. Amino acid sequence: CASSTTGVGTGELFF.

There are many counts of this clonotype. The chain is built from TRBV12-3 or TRBV12-4 and TRBJ2-5, with 8 positions matching TRBD1. Trimming cost V 2 bases and J 5 bases; bases outside gene matches: 7. The length of the CDR3 is 15 residues. In DNA form, the CDR3 reads TGTGCCAGCAGTTTACCCAGGGGGCGCGGGGAGACCCAGTACTTC. Its protein product is CASSLPRGRGETQYF.

This clonotype occurred many times. CDR3 DNA sequence: TGCAGCGTTGAAGGAGACAACACTGAAGCTTTCTTT. Translated: CSVEGDNTEAFF. The V gene is TRBV29-1, the J gene TRBJ1-1; D unresolved. Germline CDR1 reads SQVTM; CDR2 reads ANQGSEA. V lost 1 base and J 2 bases, leaving 5 bases between the germline ends. The CDR3 runs to 12 residues.

This clonotype was seen a few times. This rearrangement joins TRBV12-3 or TRBV12-4 to TRBJ1-1, with a possible D match to TRBD1 (6 bases). The CDR3 spans 14 residues. The germline V and J ends were trimmed by 5 bases and 7 bases, with 17 bases remaining between them. This CDR3 is CASSIKGGRNEAFF. As DNA, the CDR3 is TGTGCCAGCAGTATTAAGGGGGGACGGAATGAAGCTTTCTTT.

This clonotype was counted a single time. The V call is TRBV6-1, the J call TRBJ1-5; D gene ambiguous. Trimming took off 7 bases at V and 1 base at J, with 14 bases between the two ends. The CDR3 extends over 15 amino acids. CDR1 is MNHNS and CDR2 is SASEGT in the germline V gene. CDR3 in amino acids: CASMVVLKSNQPQHF. In DNA, the CDR3 is TGTGCCAGCATGGTGGTACTAAAAAGCAATCAGCCCCAGCATTTT.

The gene calls are TRBV6-1 and TRBJ2-2; tentatively, D is TRBD1 (5 bases). CDR1 MNHNS and CDR2 SASEGT come from the germline V gene. The V and J ends lost 6 bases and 2 bases respectively, with 13 bases between them. CDR3 size: 15 residues. CDR3 nucleotide sequence: TGTGCCAGCAGCCCAGTCAGGGCCAACACCGGGGAGCTGTTTTTT. This gives the protein CASSPVRANTGELFF.